The clone carrying this TCR beta chain has only a few counts. Its antigen is undetermined. With random hexamers, reverse transcription was performed on roughly 0.5 to 1 ug of RNA. An immunoSEQ multiplex PCR amplified TCR beta CDR3 over 54 Vbeta and 13 Jbeta. TCRdb itself ran the immunoSEQ multiplex PCR reads through MiXCR, one entry per CDR3 protein. The sample includes 95,000 to 150,000 distinct CDR3 sequences, around 94% of them seen just once. The data derive from a study of CD8 T cells in Susac syndrome. TCR beta from blood CD8+ and CD4+ T cells was sequenced. The patients with Susac syndrome satisfied recently defined diagnostic criteria for either definite or probable disease. Study findings and constraints: Detection of Susac-specific public clones gave over 15 in total CD8+ repertoires and roughly five in CD8+ TEMRA repertoires.

The V gene's germline CDR1 is SNHLY and CDR2 FYNNEI. The CDR3 consists of 10 residues. Deletions cut 4 bases from V and 5 bases from J, with 3 bases between. This chain joins TRBV2 and TRBJ2-7; no firm D call. The sequencing sample was made of CD8+ T cells from PBMCs. This clonotype was obtained from a human donor with Susac syndrome. The DNA of the CDR3 is TGTGCCAGCAGTGTTGACGAGCAGTACTTC. Translation gives CASSVDEQYF.